These 32 T cell receptor beta chains share one sample of origin, sequenced in a study of cytomegalovirus exposure and HLA in healthy donors. The PCR was carried out with 60 Vbeta primers and 13 Jbeta primers. Sequencing used immunoSEQ multiplex PCR; TCRdb keeps in-frame clones, though not all of them. The repertoire consists of about 180,000 clones, with approximately 79% occurring once and the leading ten covering about 6.4%. Sample: PBMCs. The receptors come from a man aged 40-55 years in good health and CMV-seropositive.

The V and J genes are TRBV7-7 and TRBJ2-1; possibly TRBD2 for D (5 bases). The CDR3 sequence is 15 residues long. CDR1 and CDR2 (germline): SSHAT, FNYEAQ (reference sequence). The V gene lost 1 base and the J gene lost 3 bases, with 10 bases spanning the gap. The CDR3 DNA follows: TGTGCCAGCAGCTTAGAGGGAGCCGGCTACAATGAGCAGTTCTTC. This codes for CASSLEGAGYNEQFF.

Comment on this clone: A read error may account for a junction end that differs from germline. The same CDR3 also results from other DNA sequences found in this sample. This chain uses TRBV7-7 with TRBJ2-5; 7 positions match TRBD1. Looked up from germline, CDR1 is SSHAT and CDR2 is FNYEAQ (reference sequence). CDR3 length: 14 residues. DNA for the CDR3: TGCGCTAGCAGCTACGGGACAGCCGAAGAGACCCAGTACTTC. This sequence encodes CASSYGTAEETQYF.

The chain employs TRBV19 and TRBJ1-1; 7 nucleotides agree with TRBD1. The V segment lost 3 bases and the J segment 4 bases; nucleotides outside the gene matches: 11. The CDR3 loop spans 16 amino acids. Germline CDR1 reads LNHDA; CDR2 reads SQIVND (reference sequence). DNA of the CDR3: TGTGCCAGTAGTATCGGAGCAGGGGGTTGGTCCACTGAAGCTTTCTTT. Translating it yields CASSIGAGGWSTEAFF.

This rearrangement joins TRBV27 to TRBJ2-3, with D unresolved. The CDR3 runs 13 residues. The germline CDR1 and CDR2 sequences are MNHEY and SMNVEV (reference sequence). Trimming removed 1 base at V and 4 bases at J, with 6 bases between. The CDR3 sequence is CASSLFSSDTQYF. The CDR3 coding sequence is TGTGCCAGCAGTTTATTTTCCTCAGATACGCAGTATTTT.

This clone was counted a single time. The chain recombines TRBV2 with TRBJ2-3, with D maybe TRBD1 (6 bases). V lost 5 bases and J lost 5, with 14 bases in between. The CDR3 totals 14 residues. Germline assignment: CDR1 SNHLY and CDR2 FYNNEI. In DNA form, the CDR3 reads TGTGCCAGCAGTATACAGGGATCCCAAGATACGCAGTATTTT. Its translation: CASSIQGSQDTQYF.

The chain is built from TRBV11-2 and TRBJ2-1, with 10 positions matching TRBD1. The CDR3 contains 13 residues. V lost 3 bases, J lost 10 bases, and 3 bases stayed unmatched. Germline V gene sequence: CDR1 SGHAT, CDR2 FQNNGV. Here the CDR3 DNA reads TGTGCCAGCAGCTTCGACAGGGGGCGAGAGCAGTTCTTC. Translated, it gives CASSFDRGREQFF. The variable domain in full, with the rest retrieved from reference TRBV11-2 and TRBJ2-1, is EAGVAQSPRYKIIEKRQSVAFWCNPISGHATLYWYQQILGQGPKLLIQFQNNGVVDDSQLPKDRFSAERLKGVDSTLKIQPAKLEDSAVYLCASSFDRGREQFFGPGTRLTVL.

This chain joins TRBV28 and TRBJ2-6, with no clear D. Germline CDR1 and CDR2: MDHEN and SYDVKM. The CDR3 runs 16 residues. V lost 6 bases to trimming and J lost 1 base, with 13 bases between them. DNA of the CDR3: TGTGCCAGCAGACCTAAACCGGAGTCTGGGGCCAACGTCCTGACTTTC. This encodes CASRPKPESGANVLTF.

This clone showed up just a few times. V usage is TRBV27 and J usage is TRBJ1-1; unclear D gene. Germline-derived CDR1 and CDR2 are MNHEY and SMNVEV (reference sequence). V was pared by 4 bases and J by 5 bases, with 14 bases between. The CDR3 loop spans 14 amino acids. The CDR3 nucleotides read TGTGCCAGCAGTTCCCCCGGGGAGGGTACTGAAGCTTTCTTT. This sequence encodes CASSSPGEGTEAFF.

V gene TRBV5-4 combines with J gene TRBJ2-1; TRBD1 agrees at 7 bases. The germline V gene encodes CDR1 SGHNT and CDR2 YYREEE (reference sequence). This CDR3 contains 14 residues. V was pared by 0 bases and J by 12 bases, with 9 bases of the junction left unmatched. The CDR3, as DNA: TGTGCCAGCAGCTTGGAAAACAGGGGTGGAATGCAGTTCTTC. Translating it yields CASSLENRGGMQFF.

This clone has just a few counts. The CDR3 nucleotides read TGTGCCAGCAGCTTGGATAGCGGGAGTCCGTTCTTC. Amino acid sequence: CASSLDSGSPFF. The chain links TRBV5-4 to TRBJ2-1; TRBD2 matches 9 bases. V trimming: 0 bases; J trimming: 15 bases; junction bases outside the gene matches: 4. The CDR3 is 12 amino acids. Germline CDR1 and CDR2: SGHNT and YYREEE (reference sequence).

The rearrangement uses TRBV2 and TRBJ2-2, with a tentative D call TRBD1 (5 bases). Per the germline V gene, CDR1 is SNHLY and CDR2 is FYNNEI. The CDR3 extends over 17 amino acids. The V and J ends lost 0 bases and 4 bases respectively, with 15 bases between them. Here the CDR3 reads CASSEAVRASSTGELFF. The CDR3 DNA is TGTGCCAGCAGTGAAGCAGTCAGGGCGTCAAGCACCGGGGAGCTGTTTTTT.

V and J are TRBV7-3 and TRBJ1-5; D uncertain. Germline V gives CDR1 SGHTA, CDR2 FQGTGA. CDR3 length equals 13 residues. V was clipped by 1 base and J by 7 bases, with 8 bases between them. The CDR3 reads CASSLNGEQPQHF. CDR3 nucleotide sequence: TGTGCCAGCAGCTTAAACGGGGAGCAGCCCCAGCATTTT.

The chain is built from TRBV9 and TRBJ1-5; tentative D call: TRBD1 (6 bases). CDR1 is SGDLS and CDR2 is YYNGEE in the germline V gene. CDR3 length: 17 residues. The ends were cut back, 0 bases at V and 0 bases at J, with 13 bases in the middle. CDR3 bases: TGTGCCAGCAGCGTAGAACAGGGCGCGGGTAGCAATCAGCCCCAGCATTTT. Its protein is CASSVEQGAGSNQPQHF.

The chain couples TRBV5-6 to TRBJ1-5; D may be TRBD1 (5 bases). This CDR3 is 15 amino acids long. V lost 2 bases, J lost 4 bases, and 13 bases lay in between. The germline CDR1 and CDR2 sequences are SGHDT and YYEEEE. In DNA form, the CDR3 reads TGTGCCAGCAGCTTTCGGCAGGGTGGTAATCAGCCCCAGCATTTT. It codes for CASSFRQGGNQPQHF. The variable domain in full, with the rest retrieved from reference TRBV5-6 and TRBJ1-5, is DAGVTQSPTHLIKTRGQQVTLRCSPKSGHDTVSWYQQALGQGPQFIFQYYEEEERQRGNFPDRFSGHQFPNYSSELNVNALLLGDSALYLCASSFRQGGNQPQHFGDGTRLSIL.

As to this clone: An end of the junction differs from the germline gene, which may be a read error. J is TRBJ2-3 and V is TRBV7-9, with TRBD2 as a possible D gene (6 bases). The CDR3 runs to 13 residues. CDR1 and CDR2 (germline): SEHNR, FQNEAQ (reference sequence). The CDR3 coding sequence is TGTTCCAGCAGCCTAGGGACTCTTGATACGCAGTATTTT. Translated: CSSSLGTLDTQYF.

The gene calls are TRBV7-2 and TRBJ2-1, with 7 bases fitting TRBD2. CDR1 and CDR2 from the germline V gene are SGHTA and FQGNSA. CDR3 length: 12 residues. After removal of 10 bases from V and 5 bases from J, the junction contained 5 bases not matched to a gene. The CDR3 bases are TGTGCCACCGGGACTATTGACAATGAGCAGTTCTTC. Its translation is CATGTIDNEQFF.

This chain uses TRBV7-9 with TRBJ1-3, with D perhaps TRBD1 (6 bases). Germline assignment: CDR1 SEHNR and CDR2 FQNEAQ (reference sequence). The CDR3 is 15 residues long. V shed 1 base and J shed 3 bases, with 10 bases lying between them. CDR3 coding DNA: TGTGCCAGCAGCTTAGGTCGGACAGATGGAAACACCATATATTTT. Translation: CASSLGRTDGNTIYF.

This clone was counted a single time. This chain joins TRBV27 and TRBJ2-7; 7 nucleotides match TRBD1. Germline trimming cut 5 bases from V and 3 bases from J; bases unmatched to any gene: 7. Looked up from germline, CDR1 is MNHEY and CDR2 is SMNVEV (reference sequence). The CDR3 loop spans 14 amino acids. The chain's CDR3 is CASSSLQGIYEQYF. The CDR3 DNA follows: TGTGCCAGCAGTAGTTTACAGGGGATCTACGAGCAGTACTTC.

The rearrangement joins TRBV5-8 to TRBJ2-2; no firm D call. The CDR3 length is 15 residues. Germline V gene sequence: CDR1 SGHTS, CDR2 YDEGEE. V was cut by 2 bases and J by 10 bases, with 18 bases left in between. CDR3 sequence (DNA): TGTGCCAGCAGCTTTCCTCGTGACGCGAGGATGGAGCTGTTTTTT. Amino acids: CASSFPRDARMELFF.

The chain couples TRBV25-1 to TRBJ1-2, with D hard to call. Trimming pared 2 bases from V and 3 bases from J, leaving 7 bases between. This CDR3 contains 13 residues. Germline assignment: CDR1 MGHDK and CDR2 SYGVNS. DNA for the CDR3: TGTGCCAGCAGTGAAGGAGATTACTATGGCTACACCTTC. Protein product: CASSEGDYYGYTF.

This chain links TRBV28 with TRBJ1-3; TRBD1 might be the D (5 bases). Trimming left V 7 bases short and J 1 base short, with 17 bases between. Germline V CDR1 and CDR2: MDHEN, SYDVKM. The CDR3 extends over 16 amino acids. The CDR3 reads CASTSGGSLSGNTIYF. Written as DNA, the CDR3 is TGTGCCAGCACCTCGGGGGGGTCCCTTTCTGGAAACACCATATATTTT.

This chain uses TRBV9 with TRBJ2-5; the match to TRBD2 covers 14 bases. Germline trimming cut 0 bases from V and 4 bases from J; bases unmatched to any gene: 5. Germline-derived CDR1 and CDR2 are SGDLS and YYNGEE. The CDR3 runs 17 residues. The CDR3 region is CASSVEGLAGGGETQYF. CDR3 in DNA: TGTGCCAGCAGCGTAGAAGGACTAGCGGGAGGTGGAGAGACCCAGTACTTC.

Only one count was recorded for this clone. The chain recombines TRBV15 with TRBJ1-1; TRBD1 matches 10 bases. The CDR3 has 15 residues. Trimming took 4 bases from V and 4 from J; bases not matched to a gene: 6. Germline CDR1 is LNHNV and CDR2 is YYDKDF (reference sequence). CDR3 region: CATSIDRGRVTEAFF. The CDR3 bases are TGTGCCACCAGCATCGACAGGGGGCGCGTCACTGAAGCTTTCTTT.

The chain employs TRBV7-9 and TRBJ2-3; D call uncertain. V lost 5 bases, J lost 6 bases, and 3 bases lay in between. CDR3 length: 10 residues. Per germline, CDR1 SEHNR and CDR2 FQNEAQ (reference sequence). The CDR3 region is CASSLDTQYF. The CDR3 DNA is TGTGCCAGCAGCCTCGATACGCAGTATTTT.

The chain is built from TRBV27 and TRBJ1-5; no clear D gene. Germline V CDR1 and CDR2: MNHEY, SMNVEV (reference sequence). Trimming took 6 bases from V and 4 from J, leaving 10 bases between them. CDR3 size: 13 residues. Here the CDR3 reads CASSSHMNQPQHF. CDR3 bases: TGTGCCAGCAGCTCACACATGAATCAGCCCCAGCATTTT.

This clone was recorded once. V is TRBV5-1 and J is TRBJ2-3, with 7 bases lining up with TRBD2. The length of the CDR3 is 16 residues. CDR1 is SGHRS and CDR2 is YFSETQ in the germline V gene. V shed 0 bases and J 0 bases; nucleotides not matched to a gene: 4. The CDR3 is CASSLAGGPSTDTQYF. The CDR3 nucleotides are TGCGCCAGCAGCTTGGCGGGAGGTCCAAGCACAGATACGCAGTATTTT.

The chain recombines TRBV19 with TRBJ2-3; 11 nucleotides line up with TRBD1. The V segment lost 7 bases and the J segment 6 bases; nucleotides outside the gene matches: 9. CDR1 is LNHDA and CDR2 is SQIVND in the germline V gene (reference sequence). The CDR3 has 15 residues. The CDR3 reads CASTTGQGVGDTQYF. The CDR3 DNA follows: TGTGCCAGTACCACGGGACAGGGGGTGGGGGATACGCAGTATTTT.

The J gene is TRBJ2-1, the V gene TRBV15; 7 positions match TRBD2. Germline CDR1 and CDR2: LNHNV and YYDKDF (reference sequence). This CDR3 comprises 16 residues. Losses at the gene ends were 1 base for V and 4 bases for J; bases not matched to a gene: 7. The CDR3 DNA sequence: TGTGCCACCAGCAGAGGTCCTAGCGGAACTTACAATGAGCAGTTCTTC. This encodes CATSRGPSGTYNEQFF.

CDR3 region: CASTVPGQGEGYTF. The DNA for the CDR3 is TGTGCCAGCACCGTCCCCGGACAGGGAGAAGGCTACACCTTC. This rearrangement joins TRBV28 to TRBJ1-2, with 8 bases fitting TRBD1. With V trimmed by 7 bases and J by 8 bases, 12 bases remained unmatched. This CDR3 has 14 amino acids. The germline V gene has CDR1 MDHEN and CDR2 SYDVKM.

The chain couples TRBV7-2 to TRBJ2-3, with 10 bases aligning to TRBD2. This CDR3 spans 17 amino acids. V was clipped by 3 bases and J by 0 bases; unmatched bases: 6. Germline CDR1 is SGHTA and CDR2 is FQGNSA. In nucleotides, the CDR3 is TGTGCCAGCAGCTTCAGGACTAGCGGCTCTAGCACAGATACGCAGTATTTT. Its protein product is CASSFRTSGSSTDTQYF.

This clone was detected only a few times. The chain is built from TRBV28 and TRBJ1-2; 8 bases line up with TRBD1. The V and J ends lost 1 base and 8 bases, in that order; junction bases with no gene match: 6. The CDR3 covers 14 residues. The germline V gene encodes CDR1 MDHEN and CDR2 SYDVKM. Written as DNA, the CDR3 is TGTGCCAGCAGTTTATCCGGCAGGGGGCGGGGCTACACCTTC. It encodes CASSLSGRGRGYTF.

This sequence joins TRBV6-1 and TRBJ2-5, with 7 bases fitting TRBD1. The DNA end lines up better with TRBJ2-7; the J call may be wrong. The CDR3 has 15 amino acids. Looked up from germline, CDR1 is MNHNS and CDR2 is SASEGT. The CDR3 reads CASSEVWDRSYEQYF. The CDR3 coding sequence is TGTGCCAGCAGTGAAGTCTGGGACAGATCCTACGAGCAGTACTTC.